This T cell receptor (beta chain) was identified during a study of sequential checkpoint blockade in melanoma. Background on the study: Arm A got nivolumab then ipilimumab; arm B the reverse, 1:1. Maintenance nivolumab came after either treatment sequence.

The CDR3 is made up of 16 amino acids. Germline V gene sequence: CDR1 SGDLS, CDR2 YYNGEE. The V and J ends lost 3 bases and 0 bases respectively, with 15 bases between them. Here immunoSEQ multiplex PCR was the method, and the copy in TCRdb shows in-frame clones only, minus some. The sample contains 25,000 to 35,000 clones, around 73% of which appear only once. The treatment denotes: randomized to nivolumab then ipilimumab (arm A) or the reverse (arm B). Patients had received no earlier DNA-damaging chemotherapy. PBMC sorting kept live CD3+CD8+ cells without CD19 or CD56. This clone was observed once. The TCR was taken from a human donor with melanoma. The chain has TRBV9 and TRBJ1-1; the D gene is possibly TRBD1 (5 bases). Sequenced here: CD8+ T cells sorted from blood (inferred from file names), sampled from a patient given nivolumab and ipilimumab in sequence. CDR3 amino acids: CASSAVSGLMNTEAFF. CDR3 DNA sequence: TGTGCCAGCAGCGCTGTATCGGGACTCATGAACACTGAAGCTTTCTTT.